This T cell receptor (beta chain) was captured by sequencing in a study of T cells after yellow fever vaccination (dated by TCRdb to between 2019 and 2020). Notes on the research overall: The SMART-Seq v4 Ultra Low Input RNA kit was used to prepare libraries from fractions with low cell numbers. Bulk TCR alpha and beta repertoires were sequenced longitudinally to track T-cell clones before and after primary and booster YFV17D yellow fever vaccination. Bulk PBMC replicates and cell subsets were isolated from blood drawn at multiple timepoints before and after both primary and secondary immunization. Two healthy male donors, one aged 18 to 29 and one aged 30 to 39 years, were included in the cohort. General conclusions and limits of the study: The secondary T-cell response was found to be weaker but faster than the primary response, with a peak reached on day 5 rather than on day 15. The study included only two donors, which limits how far the findings can be generalized. A small share of clonotypes was detected in both CD4 and CD8 compartments, with the overlap likely arising from convergent recombination. Most clones expanded after primary vaccination (roughly 96% of CD4 and roughly 88% of CD8) were re-detected after the booster, suggesting that broad memory maintenance occurred. Computational filtering was needed because FACS-sorted repertoires could contain abundant contaminating clonotypes from the bulk population.

Relative to germline, V is missing 2 bases and J is missing 7 bases, with 8 bases of the junction outside any gene match. Measured from the cysteine to the phenylalanine, the CDR3 is 15 residues long. The only DNA kept is the CDR3, 45 bases in frame from the first base. The germline V gene (reference sequence) supplies CDR1 MNHEY and CDR2 SMNVEV. This clonotype has more than one count but fewer than ten. Which antigen it targets is not known. The sample holds no much larger clone one base away, and base qualities are not on file. The treatment or condition label on this specimen signifies: live attenuated yellow fever vaccine strain. At each blood-draw timepoint, two biological replicates of bulk PBMCs were collected. A standard Ficoll-Paque protocol was used to isolate PBMCs from peripheral blood. TriZol was used to extract RNA from bulk PBMCs, from CD4 and CD8 fractions, and from dextramer-positive and dextramer-negative fractions.

TCR cDNA was made using 5'RACE template switching, a step that added a universal primer site and unique molecular identifiers. cDNA synthesis was primed from both the TCR alpha and TCR beta constant segments. Two PCR steps were used to amplify libraries, with sample barcodes and sequencing adapters being added in the second step. Sequencing of the libraries was done on either Illumina HiSeq 2500 (2x100 bp) or NovaSeq (2x150 bp). Regarding the original processing steps: Reads were demultiplexed and collapsed into UMI consensus sequences with MIGEC, and V(D)J alignment was performed with MiXCR. Vaccine-responding clonotypes were identified with edgeR using replicate PBMC samples, with FDR below 0.01 and a log2 fold change above 5 up to day 15 being required. Each bulk clonotype received a CD4 or CD8 identity based on whether the sequenced CD4 or CD8 repertoire contained that clonotype at higher abundance. TCRdb itself trimmed the public reads at Q25 with fastp, ran MiXCR and retained productive beta chains. Each CDR3 protein appears once, grouped with its most common genes and DNA. The V and J calls here are based on TCRdb, not the publication. The sample table holds hundreds of thousands of distinct CDR3 sequences, of which approximately 12% were seen once. The ten most abundant clones make up around an eighth of the sample.

The source is a man aged 25-45 years who received the YFV17D yellow fever vaccine. The receptor chain draws on TRBV27 and TRBJ2-7, with 10 bases in between that match TRBD1. Sequences were derived from PBMCs, sampled on the day of the yellow fever booster vaccination. The DNA sequence is TGTGCCAGCAGTTTAGCGGGACAGGGGACTCGGGAGCAGTACTTC. Its product reads: CASSLAGQGTREQYF.